A single sample is the source of the 30 T cell receptor beta chains below, sequenced in a study of T cell responses to AZD1222 COVID-19 vaccine (dated by TCRdb to about 2021). Libraries came from the immunoSEQ multiplex PCR assay. TCRdb obtained this table from immuneACCESS and retained in-frame rearrangements with V and J assigned. These tables miss some clones; where compared with another copy, unresolved V genes account for less than half of the shortfall, and the remainder is unexplained. Within this sample are about 100,000 clones, with about 87% of them counted one time only. Roughly 2% of the sample comes from the top ten. Explained via the paper, the time point label denotes: baseline before first vaccination. The sample here was peripheral blood, taken on day 0 of AZD1222 vaccination. These receptors were obtained from an adult in good health.

The J gene is TRBJ1-1, the V gene TRBV10-3, with 9 bases aligning to TRBD1. This CDR3 region has 14 residues. Per germline, CDR1 ENHRY and CDR2 SYGVKD. Trimming took 5 bases from V and 8 from J; bases not matched to a gene: 9. This CDR3 is CAISSTGGTVEAFF. For the CDR3, the DNA is TGTGCCATCAGTTCGACAGGGGGAACAGTGGAAGCTTTCTTT.

The chain carries TRBV7-9 and TRBJ1-5; perhaps TRBD1 as D (5 bases). This CDR3 is built from 15 residues. V was clipped by 3 bases and J by 2 bases, with 11 bases between them. Germline V gene lookup returns CDR1 SEHNR and CDR2 FQNEAQ (reference sequence). In nucleotides, the CDR3 is TGTGCCAGCAGCTTGCGGGGCGAGGGCAATCAGCCCCAGCATTTT. It specifies CASSLRGEGNQPQHF.

This clone was counted between two and nine times. The V gene is TRBV19, the J gene TRBJ1-1; D perhaps matches TRBD1 (5 bases). This CDR3 comprises 16 residues. V was cut by 1 base and J by 3 bases, with 15 bases left in between. Germline-derived CDR1 and CDR2 are LNHDA and SQIVND (reference sequence). In DNA form, the CDR3 reads TGTGCCAGTAGTATAGGCCCTCTGTGGGGGGACACTGAAGCTTTCTTT. Its translation: CASSIGPLWGDTEAFF. Full variable domain (missing parts from reference TRBV19 and TRBJ1-1): DGGITQSPKYLFRKEGQNVTLSCEQNLNHDAMYWYRQDPGQGLRLIYYSQIVNDFQKGDIAEGYSVSREKKESFPLTVTSAQKNPTAFYLCASSIGPLWGDTEAFFGQGTRLTVV.

The V gene is TRBV12-5, the J gene TRBJ1-2; 9 bases fit TRBD1. The junction had 7 bases not matched to a gene; V was cut back by 3 bases and J by 8 bases. CDR3 length equals 14 residues. CDR1 and CDR2 (germline): LGHNT, FRNRAP. The CDR3 sequence: CASGFGTGSGGYTF. The CDR3 nucleotides read TGTGCTAGTGGTTTCGGGACAGGGAGCGGAGGCTACACCTTC.

This clone has a handful of counts. The chain links TRBV5-1 to TRBJ2-4, with TRBD2 identical over 12 bases. From germline, CDR1 is SGHRS and CDR2 YFSETQ. CDR3 length: 16 amino acids. V gave up 3 bases and J gave up 0 bases; unmatched junction bases: 1. CDR3 sequence (DNA): TGCGCCAGCAGCTGGGGACTAGCGGGAGCCAAAAACATTCAGTACTTC. It yields the protein CASSWGLAGAKNIQYF.

This chain joins TRBV7-9 and TRBJ2-1, with 10 nucleotides matching TRBD2. The CDR3 totals 17 residues. Germline V lookup: CDR1 SEHNR, CDR2 FQNEAQ (reference sequence). J lost 5 bases, V lost 1 base, and 8 bases had no gene match. The CDR3 region is CASSLGRLAGRDNEQFF. CDR3 nucleotide sequence: TGTGCCAGCAGCTTAGGTCGACTAGCGGGTCGTGACAATGAGCAGTTCTTC.

This chain connects TRBV9 to TRBJ1-3; the match to TRBD1 covers 7 bases. V was clipped by 2 bases and J by 8 bases; unmatched bases: 7. CDR3 length: 14 amino acids. Germline-derived CDR1 and CDR2 are SGDLS and YYNGEE. The CDR3 region has the DNA TGTGCCAGCAGCGTCATAGGGGGCAGGGACACCATATATTTT. This gives the protein CASSVIGGRDTIYF.

The rearrangement links TRBV4-2 to TRBJ1-6; D gene uncertain. This CDR3 is 16 amino acids long. In germline, CDR1 is LGHNA, CDR2 YNFKEQ. Trimming cost V 3 bases and J 6 bases, with 15 bases left between them. This CDR3 is CASSHVESRPNSPLHF. The CDR3, as DNA: TGTGCCAGCAGCCACGTGGAAAGTCGTCCTAATTCACCCCTCCACTTT.

CDR3 loop: CASRGQGWGYTF. The CDR3 DNA is TGTGCCAGCAGAGGACAGGGCTGGGGCTACACCTTC. J is TRBJ1-2 and V is TRBV2, with TRBD1 matching 8 bases. The CDR3 runs to 12 residues. V was clipped by 6 bases and J by 8 bases; unmatched bases: 5. Germline values: CDR1 SNHLY, CDR2 FYNNEI.

The chain uses TRBV7-2 and TRBJ1-1; 10 nucleotides line up with TRBD1. V was pared by 4 bases and J by 0 bases, with 8 bases of the junction left unmatched. CDR3 length equals 17 residues. Germline CDR1 reads SGHTA; CDR2 reads FQGNSA. CDR3: CASSWRDRGLMNTEAFF. CDR3 DNA: TGTGCCAGCAGCTGGCGGGACAGGGGTCTCATGAACACTGAAGCTTTCTTT.

The chain combines TRBV21-1 with TRBJ2-1; the DNA was not compared with TRBD2, the D call given in the table. TRBV21-1 is an annotated pseudogene. There are 20 residues in the CDR3. The CDR3 bases are TGTGCCAGCAGCACGCCGGAGGGGACTAGTCATTCACACCTCTACAATGAGCAGTTCTTC. Translated, it gives CASSTPEGTSHSHLYNEQFF.

The chain has TRBV2 and TRBJ1-6; 8 nucleotides agree with TRBD1. Germline V CDR1 and CDR2: SNHLY, FYNNEI. The CDR3 contains 17 residues. V shed 7 bases, J shed 9 bases, and the junction held 17 bases outside the gene matches. The DNA of the CDR3 is TGTGCCAGCAAGAAAACGGACAGGGACCCATTCTTTTCACCCCTCCACTTT. This codes for CASKKTDRDPFFSPLHF.

The genes are TRBV28 and TRBJ1-1; D perhaps matches TRBD1 (5 bases). Trimming removed 3 bases from V and 0 bases from J, with 11 bases in between. The CDR3 is 15 residues long. Germline V CDR1 and CDR2: MDHEN, SYDVKM. CDR3: CASSLRRAVNTEAFF. The CDR3 nucleotides are TGTGCCAGCAGTTTGCGCAGGGCGGTGAACACTGAAGCTTTCTTT. Variable domain in full (rest from reference TRBV28 and TRBJ1-1): DVKVTQSSRYLVKRTGEKVFLECVQDMDHENMFWYRQDPGLGLRLIYFSYDVKMKEKGDIPEGYSVSREKKERFSLILESASTNQTSMYLCASSLRRAVNTEAFFGQGTRLTVV.

V gene TRBV5-4 combines with J gene TRBJ1-2; TRBD1 might be the D (5 bases). CDR1 SGHNT and CDR2 YYREEE come from the germline V gene (reference sequence). This CDR3 is built from 16 residues. The V end was cut by 0 bases, the J end by 8 bases, with 20 bases between. The CDR3 DNA sequence: TGTGCCAGCAGCTTGGAAATAGCGGGGGTTGATTTCGGCTACACCTTC. Its translation is CASSLEIAGVDFGYTF.

This rearrangement joins TRBV4-2 to TRBJ2-5, with 7 bases identical to TRBD1. The ends lost 4 bases at V and 5 bases at J; junction bases unmatched: 13. The germline V gene encodes CDR1 LGHNA and CDR2 YNFKEQ. The CDR3 spans 16 residues. The CDR3 sequence is CASSPRGLVEGETQYF. CDR3 nucleotides: TGTGCCAGCAGCCCAAGGGGGCTAGTCGAGGGGGAGACCCAGTACTTC.

The CDR3 spells CAISSGTGGFNEKLFF. The CDR3 DNA reads as TGTGCCATCAGCTCCGGGACAGGGGGCTTTAATGAAAAACTGTTTTTT. The chain recombines TRBV10-3 with TRBJ1-4, with TRBD1 matching over 12 bases. Germline lookup yields CDR1 ENHRY and CDR2 SYGVKD. There are 16 residues in the CDR3. The junction had 6 bases not matched to a gene; V was cut back by 6 bases and J by 4 bases.

The V and J genes are TRBV2 and TRBJ1-1; D is unresolved. Germline V lookup: CDR1 SNHLY, CDR2 FYNNEI. The ends were cut back, 2 bases at V and 4 bases at J, with 5 bases in the middle. The length of the CDR3 is 12 residues. CDR3 amino acids: CASSEMGTEAFF. CDR3 in DNA: TGTGCCAGCAGTGAAATGGGCACTGAAGCTTTCTTT.

The CDR3 region has the DNA TGCAGCGATAATGACCTTAACACTGAAGCTTTCTTT. Amino acid sequence: CSDNDLNTEAFF. The J gene is TRBJ1-1, the V gene TRBV29-1, with no clear D. V was pared by 7 bases and J by 2 bases, with 11 bases between. The CDR3 covers 12 residues. Germline-derived CDR1 and CDR2 are SQVTM and ANQGSEA.

The rearrangement joins TRBV11-3 to TRBJ2-7; D is perhaps TRBD1 or TRBD2 (5 bases each). CDR3 length: 16 residues. Germline V gene sequence: CDR1 SGHNT, CDR2 YENEEA. Trimming took 5 bases from V and 3 from J, leaving 20 bases between them. The CDR3 loop is CASSPSMNGALYEQYF. The CDR3 coding sequence is TGTGCCAGCAGCCCCTCGATGAACGGGGCCCTCTACGAGCAGTACTTC.

This chain connects TRBV7-2 to TRBJ2-2, with a tentative D call TRBD2 (6 bases). The V end was cut by 7 bases, the J end by 4 bases, with 19 bases between. The CDR3 consists of 16 residues. Germline V gives CDR1 SGHTA, CDR2 FQGNSA. Here the CDR3 reads CASKGRGGPITGELFF. In DNA, the CDR3 is TGTGCCAGCAAAGGTCGCGGAGGGCCGATCACCGGGGAGCTGTTTTTT.

The chain employs TRBV4-3 and TRBJ1-3, with unresolved D. This CDR3 is 14 amino acids long. Per germline, CDR1 LGHNA and CDR2 YSLEER. V lost 0 bases to trimming and J lost 4 bases, with 7 bases between them. The CDR3, as DNA: TGCGCCAGCAGCCAAGACTTTATAGGAAACACCATATATTTT. Encoded protein: CASSQDFIGNTIYF.

CDR3: CASSDSKGWDTGELFF. The CDR3, as DNA: TGTGCCAGCAGTGACTCGAAGGGCTGGGACACCGGGGAGCTGTTTTTT. This sequence joins TRBV6-4 and TRBJ2-2; D gene unclear. Germline loops: CDR1 MRHNA, CDR2 SNTAGT. The CDR3 consists of 16 residues. The V and J ends lost 0 bases and 3 bases respectively, with 11 bases between them.

The chain combines TRBV11-2 with TRBJ2-4; 11 bases line up with TRBD2. The CDR3 has 11 residues. Per the germline V gene, CDR1 is SGHAT and CDR2 is FQNNGV. Losses at the gene ends were 10 bases for V and 10 bases for J; bases not matched to a gene: 3. The CDR3 region is CAIGTSGIQYF. The CDR3 bases are TGTGCCATAGGGACTAGCGGAATTCAGTACTTC. Full variable domain (outside the CDR3, taken from reference TRBV11-2 and TRBJ2-4): EAGVAQSPRYKIIEKRQSVAFWCNPISGHATLYWYQQILGQGPKLLIQFQNNGVVDDSQLPKDRFSAERLKGVDSTLKIQPAKLEDSAVYLCAIGTSGIQYFGAGTRLSVL.

CDR3 bases: TGTGCCAGCAGTCCCGCAGGGGCTGGCTCCTACGAGCAGTACTTC. Translation gives CASSPAGAGSYEQYF. The chain carries TRBV9 and TRBJ2-7; a weak D match, TRBD1 (6 bases). Germline-derived CDR1 and CDR2 are SGDLS and YYNGEE. V was pared by 5 bases and J by 0 bases, with 15 bases between. The CDR3 sequence is 15 residues long.

J is TRBJ2-7 and V is TRBV28; D not resolved. V dropped 5 bases and J dropped 5 bases, with 13 bases sitting between them. The CDR3 is 13 amino acids. Germline V gene lookup returns CDR1 MDHEN and CDR2 SYDVKM. The CDR3 DNA reads as TGTGCCAGCAGTCCCATCGAGTTCGACGAGCAGTACTTC. Residues: CASSPIEFDEQYF.

The chain employs TRBV7-6 and TRBJ2-5; 7 positions match TRBD1. The germline gives CDR1 SGHVS, CDR2 FNYEAQ. CDR3 length: 13 residues. Germline trimming cut 1 base from V and 4 bases from J; bases unmatched to any gene: 0. The CDR3: CASSLGQGETQYF. The CDR3 nucleotides are TGTGCCAGCAGCTTAGGACAGGGAGAGACCCAGTACTTC.

The CDR3, as DNA: TGTGCCAGCAGTTCTACTAGCGGGGATTACAATGAGCAGTTCTTC. As protein: CASSSTSGDYNEQFF. The chain carries TRBV6-4 and TRBJ2-1, with 10 bases lining up with TRBD2. With V trimmed by 5 bases and J by 4 bases, 5 bases remained unmatched. The CDR3 is 15 amino acids. Germline loops: CDR1 MRHNA, CDR2 SNTAGT.

The rearrangement links TRBV7-9 to TRBJ2-7; no reliable D call. The CDR3 extends over 15 amino acids. Germline values: CDR1 SEHNR, CDR2 FQNEAQ (reference sequence). The V end lost 1 base, the J end lost 1 base, and 11 bases lay between the germline ends. DNA for the CDR3: TGTGCCAGCAGCTTAGACGCAGGTTCGTCCTACGAGCAGTACTTC. Translated, it gives CASSLDAGSSYEQYF.

About this clone itself: One junction end does not reproduce the germline sequence, and a read error may be involved. J is TRBJ1-2 and V is TRBV2; 7 bases fit TRBD1. Germline CDR1 is SNHLY and CDR2 is FYNNEI. This CDR3 has 13 amino acids. Here the CDR3 reads CVSRGDYSGGYTF. The CDR3 coding sequence is TGTGTCAGCAGGGGGGATTATTCGGGCGGCTACACCTTC.

The V and J genes are TRBV4-2 and TRBJ2-7, with D tentatively TRBD1 (5 bases). The germline CDR1 and CDR2 sequences are LGHNA and YNFKEQ. Trimming took off 6 bases at V and 2 bases at J, with 17 bases between the two ends. This CDR3 contains 15 residues. CDR3 sequence (DNA): TGTGCCAGCAGGCTCAGCCTGTTAGGGGCCTACGAGCAGTACTTC. Encoded protein: CASRLSLLGAYEQYF.